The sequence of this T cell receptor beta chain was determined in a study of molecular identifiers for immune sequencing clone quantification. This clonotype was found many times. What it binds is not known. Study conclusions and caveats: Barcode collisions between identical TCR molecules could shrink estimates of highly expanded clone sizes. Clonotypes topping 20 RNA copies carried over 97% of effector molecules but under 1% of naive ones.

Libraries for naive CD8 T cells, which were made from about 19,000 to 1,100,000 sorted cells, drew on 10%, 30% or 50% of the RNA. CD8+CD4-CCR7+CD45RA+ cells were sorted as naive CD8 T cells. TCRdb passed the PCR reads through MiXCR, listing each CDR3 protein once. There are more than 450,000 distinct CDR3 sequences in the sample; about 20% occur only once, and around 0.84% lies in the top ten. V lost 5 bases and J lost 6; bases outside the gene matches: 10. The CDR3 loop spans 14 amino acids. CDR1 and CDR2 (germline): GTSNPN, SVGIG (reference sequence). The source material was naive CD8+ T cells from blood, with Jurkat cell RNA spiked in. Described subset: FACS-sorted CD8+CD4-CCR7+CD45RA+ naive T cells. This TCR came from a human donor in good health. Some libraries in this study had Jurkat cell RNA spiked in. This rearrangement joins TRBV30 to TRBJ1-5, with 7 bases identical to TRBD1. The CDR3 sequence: CAWGSQGFAQPQHF. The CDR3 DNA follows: TGTGCCTGGGGGTCACAGGGGTTCGCTCAGCCCCAGCATTTT.